This paragraph reports one T cell receptor (beta chain). Its antigen is not yet known. Nothing much larger sits one base from this clone, and base qualities are not available. The data belong to a study of glioma-infiltrating T cells after dendritic cell vaccination (dated by TCRdb to 2016 to 2017). Describing the broader study: The cohort comprised around 15 glioblastoma patients from Phase I and II dendritic cell vaccination trials, 9 newly diagnosed and 6 with recurrent disease. Between about 2002 and 2013, the patients were given dendritic cell vaccination pulsed with autologous tumor lysate. To make the vaccine, monocyte-derived dendritic cells were cultured for about seven days with IL-4 and GM-CSF and then pulsed overnight with autologous tumor lysate. Three intradermal dendritic cell vaccine injections were administered to patients at biweekly intervals in the arm below the axilla. Deep sequencing of TCR beta CDR3 regions was used to quantify tumor-infiltrating lymphocyte content and compare tumor and blood repertoires in dendritic cell-vaccinated glioblastoma patients. Survival after dendritic cell vaccination was correlated with TCR sequencing metrics such as TIL content and the overlap between tumor and blood repertoires.

The germline V gene specifies LGHNA as CDR1 and YNFKEQ as CDR2. Measured from the cysteine to the phenylalanine, the CDR3 is 14 residues long. Only the CDR3 DNA stays, 42 bases, in frame from base 1. Trimmed from V: 5 bases; trimmed from J: 2 bases; junction bases lacking a gene match: 5. Patients were selected on the basis of adequate residual fresh-frozen tumor tissue and more than two years of available survival data. An isocitrate dehydrogenase mutation was not carried by any of the glioblastoma patients, although molecular status was otherwise variable. PBMC were collected before vaccination, two weeks after the third vaccination, and at tumor progression if progression occurred. The Qiagen DNeasy Blood extraction Kit was used to extract genomic DNA. General findings and caveats noted by the study authors: Longer time to progression and overall survival after dendritic cell vaccination were predicted by higher estimated pretreatment TIL content. The three-group TCR overlap response model was characterized as speculative, and prospective validation of the model was stated to be required. No direct relationship between TCR clonality and survival was found, suggesting a diverse polyclonal response may matter. The cohort was small and heterogeneous, few patients had complete blood and tumor sets, and even fewer had initial-recurrent tumor pairs.

Using the immunoSEQ assay, TCRB CDR3 regions were amplified from 2 micrograms of genomic DNA, or from all available DNA when less than that was on hand. The multiplex PCR employed 60 forward primers targeting TCR V beta segments and 13 reverse primers targeting J beta segments. Synthetic control templates were spiked into each sample at limiting dilution to estimate reads per starting template. The Illumina HiSeq System generated 87 bp sequencing reads. In the authors' own workflow: PCR and sequencing errors were removed by a nearest neighbor algorithm that merged closely related sequences. TCR overlap was measured as the percentage of unique tumor TCR beta sequences that were also present in the peripheral blood of the same patient. In its TCRdb copy, this immuneACCESS table keeps in-frame sequences only and misses some clones. Where compared with another copy, unresolved V genes explain less than half of these, and the others have no known cause. Clone size and V and J calls were adopted from that table, with D and trimming inferred from the DNA. The sample records around 96,000 clones, around three quarters of which are singletons. The ten largest clonotypes hold around 5.4% of the sample.

This receptor chain uses TRBV4-2 and TRBJ2-7; 8 bases in the junction line up with TRBD2. This material consisted of blood, taken before dendritic cell vaccination. The receptor was derived from a human donor with glioblastoma. The DNA sequence follows: TGTGCCAGCAGCAGAGGGCGGGAGGCCTACGAGCAGTACTTC. It encodes CASSRGREAYEQYF.